The TCR beta chain described here comes from a study of blood T cell repertoires in COVID-19. At the level of the study: Spain, Italy and the United States supplied samples that represented acute and convalescent COVID-19.

As originally analysed: For nucleated cells, counts were estimated from reference gene primer amplification. Measured with immunoSEQ multiplex PCR; TCRdb has only the in-frame clones, and not every one. The V and J calls and clone size are taken from that table; D and trimming were inferred from the DNA. The sample records 72,000 or so clones, about 80% being singletons. The sample consisted of peripheral blood. This TCR was recovered from a man between 65 and 85 years old who had recovered from COVID-19.

The CDR3 DNA reads as TGTGCCAGCAGTTATCGCCGGCGGGGCACTGAAGCTTTCTTT. Its protein is CASSYRRRGTEAFF. The J gene is TRBJ1-1, the V gene TRBV6-5, with D unclear. V dropped 3 bases and J dropped 4 bases, with 12 bases sitting between them. The CDR3 totals 14 residues. Germline V gene sequence: CDR1 MNHEY, CDR2 SVGAGI.